This is a list of T cell receptor beta chains from one sample in a study of blood T cell repertoires in COVID-19. Profiled with immunoSEQ multiplex PCR; TCRdb holds only in-frame clones, not every one. The sample has 250,000 to 300,000 clones, about 88% seen once. Sequencing was done on a sample of peripheral blood. The source is a woman in her 70s with COVID-19, enrolled during active disease. CDR3s include the opening cysteine and the closing phenylalanine or tryptophan. A D gene is named only where the DNA matches it firmly. A clone size is listed for some rows: how often the clone was seen (once, few, many), or a class if it is expanded.

>.|TRBJ2-7|TRBV6-5|.
CASSYSKMGSYEQYF
TGTGCCAGCAGTTACTCGAAGATGGGGAGTTACGAGCAGTACTTC
>.|TRBJ1-5|TRBV18|.
CASSPRPQVSSNQPQHF
TGTGCCAGCTCACCAAGGCCACAGGTTTCTAGCAATCAGCCCCAGCATTTT
>.|TRBJ1-1|TRBV29-1|.
CSVGTSVEAFF
TGCAGCGTTGGGACATCCGTCGAAGCTTTCTTT
>few|TRBJ1-2|TRBV3-1/TRBV3-2|.
CASSQAGFIGYTF
TGTGCCAGCAGCCAGGCAGGGTTCATCGGCTACACCTTC
>.|TRBJ1-3|TRBV19|.
CASSIGTPSSGNTIYF
TGTGCCAGTAGTATAGGAACTCCGAGCTCTGGAAACACCATATATTTT
>.|TRBJ1-2|TRBV24-1|.
CATWSPGGSGYTF
TGTGCCACCTGGTCCCCCGGGGGAAGCGGCTACACCTTC
>.|TRBJ1-1|TRBV3-1/TRBV3-2|.
CASSQDAGRPDTEAFF
TGTGCCAGCAGCCAAGACGCAGGAAGGCCGGACACTGAAGCTTTCTTT
>.|TRBJ2-5|TRBV5-1|TRBD2
CASSLGLAGDGTQYF
TGCGCCAGCAGCCTCGGACTAGCGGGGGATGGGACCCAGTACTTC
>.|TRBJ2-2|TRBV9|.
CASSVVGGTGELFF
TGTGCCAGCAGCGTAGTCGGGGGCACCGGGGAGCTGTTTTTT
>.|TRBJ2-4|TRBV30|TRBD2
CAWSISGGIENIQYF
TGTGCCTGGAGCATTAGCGGGGGGATCGAAAACATTCAGTACTTC
>.|TRBJ2-3|TRBV11-2|TRBD2
CASSLGFGGVTDTQYF
TGTGCCAGCAGCTTAGGGTTTGGGGGGGTAACAGATACGCAGTATTTT
>.|TRBJ2-2|TRBV10-2|.
CASRARRVPGELFF
TGCGCCAGCAGGGCTAGGAGGGTCCCCGGGGAGCTGTTTTTT
>.|TRBJ1-2|TRBV15|TRBD1
CATSRPQGDGYTF
TGTGCCACCAGCAGGCCCCAGGGGGATGGCTACACCTTC
>.|TRBJ2-5|TRBV5-1|TRBD2
CASSQLARETQYF
TGCGCCAGCAGCCAACTAGCGCGAGAGACCCAGTACTTC
>once|TRBJ1-2|TRBV4-1|TRBD1
CASSLGTGGQWGYTF
TGCGCCAGCAGCCTTGGGACAGGGGGACAGTGGGGCTACACCTTC
>once|TRBJ2-7|TRBV5-3|TRBD1
CARSRGTGYEQYF
TGTGCCAGAAGCCGCGGGACAGGCTACGAGCAGTACTTC